This T cell receptor beta chain was sequenced in a study of Tregs in tolerant kidney transplant recipients. Findings of the study overall: Few patients were studied, so findings need validation in larger groups. This study did not directly address biological reproducibility.

An overnight rest at 37°C with 150 to 250 IU/ml IL-2 preceded regulatory T cell sorting from thawed PBMCs. Clones were sequenced by immunoSEQ multiplex PCR, and TCRdb holds only the in-frame ones, with some missing. The table has tens of thousands of clones, about 90% seen once; the top ten hold about 0.71%. Concerning this clone itself: What it recognizes is unknown.

Germline V gives CDR1 SGHDT, CDR2 YYEEEE. This CDR3 is 14 amino acids long. V was shortened by 3 bases and J by 7 bases, with 16 bases between the two germline ends. The sequence came from a human donor in good health. The chain combines TRBV5-6 with TRBJ2-5; the D gene is possibly TRBD2 (6 bases). The specimen was Tregs from blood. In DNA form, the CDR3 reads TGTGCCAGCAGCTCGGTGGCGGGGTCATGGACCCAGTACTTC. This codes for CASSSVAGSWTQYF.